These T cell receptor beta chains were read from a single sample in a study of human T cells and chemical hapten exposure. TCRdb re-called the RACE reads with MiXCR, one entry per CDR3 protein. The table records more than 65,000 distinct CDR3 sequences, 30% to 35% of them present only once. This specimen was whole blood, taken in connection with sensitization to the hapten diphenylcyclopropenone (DPC). All receptors derive from a man in his forties with alopecia areata. Some clones in this sample may be carry-over from other donors' samples. Each CDR3 is given without its conserved first and last residue. D genes are given only for firm matches.

>TRBD1|TRBJ1-2|TRBV28
ASRNTGERNYGYT
>-|TRBJ2-2|TRBV9
ASTPGLNTGELF
>-|TRBJ1-5|TRBV20-1
SARVPRAPNQPQH
>TRBD2|TRBJ2-2|TRBV6-6
ASRRLAGVPGELF
>-|TRBJ1-1|TRBV20-1
SATRDLGTEAF
>TRBD2|TRBJ2-3|TRBV30
AWSSRLADTQY
>-|TRBJ2-7|TRBV5-5
ASSFRDILEQY
>-|TRBJ2-7|TRBV7-9
ASSLVGASAGHSYEQY
>-|TRBJ2-7|TRBV19
ASSSSGPNYKQY
>-|TRBJ1-5|TRBV5-6
ASSSQGLHQPQH
>-|TRBJ2-6|TRBV27
ASRPASSSGANVLT
>-|TRBJ1-6|TRBV25-1
ASSEFGSHVVLH
>TRBD1|TRBJ1-5|TRBV6-5
ASSNRQGGQPQH
>-|TRBJ1-5|TRBV12-3/TRBV12-4
ASSPDSPRPQH
>TRBD1|TRBJ2-1|TRBV28
ASSGTGANNEQF
>-|TRBJ2-7|TRBV7-8
ASSLVLSSRNSYEQY
>-|TRBJ2-1|TRBV19
ASSTGSSYNEQF
>-|TRBJ1-5|TRBV9
ASSVDGNSNQPQH
>-|TRBJ1-1|TRBV29-1
SGKKAAEAF
>-|TRBJ2-6|TRBV29-1
SVRAGSGANVLT
>-|TRBJ2-2|TRBV5-1
ASSSAHGRGGELF
>-|TRBJ2-3|TRBV4-3
ASSHAPADTQY
>-|TRBJ2-1|TRBV6-1
ASSESRPAGNEQF
>TRBD1|TRBJ1-5|TRBV2
ASSEDTGGHQPQH
>TRBD1|TRBJ2-7|TRBV20-1
SARDADRGTYERY
>TRBD2|TRBJ2-7|TRBV6-5
ASTYSGRSEQY
>-|TRBJ2-5|TRBV10-3
AISESVRDMAQY